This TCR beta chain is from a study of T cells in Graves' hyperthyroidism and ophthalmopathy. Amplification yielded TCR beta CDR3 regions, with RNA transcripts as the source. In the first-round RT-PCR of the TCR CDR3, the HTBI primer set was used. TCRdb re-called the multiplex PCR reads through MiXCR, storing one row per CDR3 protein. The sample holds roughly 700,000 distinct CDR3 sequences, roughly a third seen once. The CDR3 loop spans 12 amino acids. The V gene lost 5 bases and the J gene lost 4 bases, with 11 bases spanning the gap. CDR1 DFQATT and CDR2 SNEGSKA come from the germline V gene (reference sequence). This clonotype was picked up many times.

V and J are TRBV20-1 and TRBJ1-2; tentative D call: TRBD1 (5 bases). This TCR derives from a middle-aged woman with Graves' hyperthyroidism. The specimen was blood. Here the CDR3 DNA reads TGCAGTGCTCTGACAGAACGCTATGGCTACACCTTC. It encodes CSALTERYGYTF.